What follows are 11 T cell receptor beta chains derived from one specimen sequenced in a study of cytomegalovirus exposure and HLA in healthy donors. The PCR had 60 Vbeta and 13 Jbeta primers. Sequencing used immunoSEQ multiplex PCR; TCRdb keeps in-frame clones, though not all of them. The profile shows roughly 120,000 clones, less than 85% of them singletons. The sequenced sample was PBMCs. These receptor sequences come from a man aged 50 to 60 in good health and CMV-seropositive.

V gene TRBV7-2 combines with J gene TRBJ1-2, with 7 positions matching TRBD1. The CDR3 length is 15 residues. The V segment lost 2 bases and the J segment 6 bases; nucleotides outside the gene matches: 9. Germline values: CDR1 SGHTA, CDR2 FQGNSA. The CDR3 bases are TGTGCCAGCAGCTTATCTACAGGGGCAATCAATGGCTACACCTTC. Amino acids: CASSLSTGAINGYTF. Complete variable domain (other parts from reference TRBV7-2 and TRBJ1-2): GAGVSQSPSNKVTEKGKDVELRCDPISGHTALYWYRQSLGQGLEFLIYFQGNSAPDKSGLPSDRFSAERTGGSVSTLTIQRTQQEDSAVYLCASSLSTGAINGYTFGSGTRLTVV.

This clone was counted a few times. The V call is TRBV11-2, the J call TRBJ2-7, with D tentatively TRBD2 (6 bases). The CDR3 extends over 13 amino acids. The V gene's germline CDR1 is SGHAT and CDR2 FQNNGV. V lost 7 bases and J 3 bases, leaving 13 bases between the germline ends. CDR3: CASTLGGIYEQYF. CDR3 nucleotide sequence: TGTGCCAGCACCTTGGGGGGTATCTACGAGCAGTACTTC.

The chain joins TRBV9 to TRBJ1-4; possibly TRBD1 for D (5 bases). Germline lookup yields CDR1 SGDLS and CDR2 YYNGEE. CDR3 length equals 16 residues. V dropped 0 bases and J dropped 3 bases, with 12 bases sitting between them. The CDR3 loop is CASSVEAAGPNEKLFF. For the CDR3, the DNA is TGTGCCAGCAGCGTAGAGGCCGCGGGGCCTAATGAAAAACTGTTTTTT.

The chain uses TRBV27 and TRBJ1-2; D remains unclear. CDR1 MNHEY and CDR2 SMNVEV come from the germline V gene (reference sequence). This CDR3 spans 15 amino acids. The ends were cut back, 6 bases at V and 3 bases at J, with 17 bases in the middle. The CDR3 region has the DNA TGTGCCAGCAGCCCCTCGACTGGACTGGACTATGGCTACACCTTC. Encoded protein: CASSPSTGLDYGYTF.

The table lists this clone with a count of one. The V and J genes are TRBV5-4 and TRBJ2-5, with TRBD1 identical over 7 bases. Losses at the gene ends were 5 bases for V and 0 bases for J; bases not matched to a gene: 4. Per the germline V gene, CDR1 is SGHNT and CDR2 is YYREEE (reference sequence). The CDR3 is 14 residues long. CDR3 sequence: CASRHRGYQETQYF. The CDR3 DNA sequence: TGTGCCAGCAGGCACAGGGGATACCAAGAGACCCAGTACTTC.

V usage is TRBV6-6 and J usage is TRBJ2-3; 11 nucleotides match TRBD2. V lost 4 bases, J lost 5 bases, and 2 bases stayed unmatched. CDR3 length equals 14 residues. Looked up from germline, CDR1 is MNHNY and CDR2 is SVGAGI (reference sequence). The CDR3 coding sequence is TGTGCCAGCAGTTCGCTAGCGGGAGGAGATACGCAGTATTTT. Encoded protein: CASSSLAGGDTQYF.

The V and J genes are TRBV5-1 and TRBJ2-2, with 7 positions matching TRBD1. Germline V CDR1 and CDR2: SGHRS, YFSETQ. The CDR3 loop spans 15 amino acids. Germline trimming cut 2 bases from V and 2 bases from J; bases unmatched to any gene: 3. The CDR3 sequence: CASSFWDRNTGELFF. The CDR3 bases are TGCGCCAGCAGCTTTTGGGACAGAAACACCGGGGAGCTGTTTTTT. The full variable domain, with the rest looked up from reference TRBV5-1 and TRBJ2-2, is KAGVTQTPRYLIKTRGQQVTLSCSPISGHRSVSWYQQTPGQGLQFLFEYFSETQRNKGNFPGRFSGRQFSNSRSEMNVSTLELGDSALYLCASSFWDRNTGELFFGEGSRLTVL.

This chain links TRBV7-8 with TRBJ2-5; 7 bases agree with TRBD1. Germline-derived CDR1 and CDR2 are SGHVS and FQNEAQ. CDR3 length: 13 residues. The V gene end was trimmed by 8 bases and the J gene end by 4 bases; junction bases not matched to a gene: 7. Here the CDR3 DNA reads TGTGCCAGCTTATGGGACAGCGGAGAGACCCAGTACTTC. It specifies CASLWDSGETQYF.

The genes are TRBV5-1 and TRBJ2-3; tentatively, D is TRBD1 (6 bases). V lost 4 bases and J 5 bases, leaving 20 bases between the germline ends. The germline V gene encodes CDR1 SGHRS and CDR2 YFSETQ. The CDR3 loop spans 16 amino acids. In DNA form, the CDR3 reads TGCGCCAGCAGCCAGAATGGGGGCCACGCTGGAGATACGCAGTATTTT. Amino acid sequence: CASSQNGGHAGDTQYF. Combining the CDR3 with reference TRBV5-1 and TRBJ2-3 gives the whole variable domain KAGVTQTPRYLIKTRGQQVTLSCSPISGHRSVSWYQQTPGQGLQFLFEYFSETQRNKGNFPGRFSGRQFSNSRSEMNVSTLELGDSALYLCASSQNGGHAGDTQYFGPGTRLTVL.

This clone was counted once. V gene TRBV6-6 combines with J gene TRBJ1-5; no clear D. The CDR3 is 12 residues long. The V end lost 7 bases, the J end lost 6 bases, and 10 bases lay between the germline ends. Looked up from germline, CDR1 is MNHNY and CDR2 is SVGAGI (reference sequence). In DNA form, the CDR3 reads TGTGCCAGCACCTCCATCGGTCAGCCCCAGCATTTT. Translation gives CASTSIGQPQHF.

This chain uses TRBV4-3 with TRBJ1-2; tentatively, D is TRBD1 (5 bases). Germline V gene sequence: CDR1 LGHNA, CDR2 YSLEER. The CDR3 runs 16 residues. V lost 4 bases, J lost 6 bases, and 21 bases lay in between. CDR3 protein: CASSPTTGTQGDGYTF. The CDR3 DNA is TGCGCCAGCAGCCCAACGACCGGGACTCAAGGGGATGGCTACACCTTC.